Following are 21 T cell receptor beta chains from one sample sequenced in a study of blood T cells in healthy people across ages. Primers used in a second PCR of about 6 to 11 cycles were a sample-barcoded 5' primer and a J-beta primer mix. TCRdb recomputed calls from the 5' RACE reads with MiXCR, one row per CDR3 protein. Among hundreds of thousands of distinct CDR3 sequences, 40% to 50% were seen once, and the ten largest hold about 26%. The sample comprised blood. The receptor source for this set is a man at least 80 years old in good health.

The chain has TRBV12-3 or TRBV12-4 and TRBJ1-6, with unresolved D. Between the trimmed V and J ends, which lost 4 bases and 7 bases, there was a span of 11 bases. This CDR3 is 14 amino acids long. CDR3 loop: CASSSYDLNSPLHF. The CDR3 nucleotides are TGTGCCAGCAGTTCTTACGACCTCAATTCACCCCTCCACTTT.

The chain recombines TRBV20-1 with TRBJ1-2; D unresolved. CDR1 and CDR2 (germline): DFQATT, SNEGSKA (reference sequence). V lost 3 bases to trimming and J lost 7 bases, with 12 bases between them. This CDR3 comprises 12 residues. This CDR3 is CSARPQAGGYTF. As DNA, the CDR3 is TGCAGTGCTAGGCCCCAGGCGGGTGGCTACACCTTC.

DNA of the CDR3: TGCGCCAGCAGCTTCCGGGGGGCCCAGCCCTACGAGCAGTACTTC. Translated: CASSFRGAQPYEQYF. The gene calls are TRBV5-1 and TRBJ2-7, with D perhaps matching TRBD2 (7 bases). Trimming took off 2 bases at V and 2 bases at J, with 14 bases between the two ends. The CDR3 length is 15 residues. Germline V lookup: CDR1 SGHRS, CDR2 YFSETQ.

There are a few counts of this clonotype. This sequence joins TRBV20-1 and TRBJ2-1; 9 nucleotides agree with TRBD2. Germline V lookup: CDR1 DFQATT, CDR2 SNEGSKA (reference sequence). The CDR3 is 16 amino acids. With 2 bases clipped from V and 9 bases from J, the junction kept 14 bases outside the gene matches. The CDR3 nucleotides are TGCAGTGCTAGACTTTCCGGGAGCGGGAGGCCCGGTGAGCAGTTCTTC. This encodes CSARLSGSGRPGEQFF.

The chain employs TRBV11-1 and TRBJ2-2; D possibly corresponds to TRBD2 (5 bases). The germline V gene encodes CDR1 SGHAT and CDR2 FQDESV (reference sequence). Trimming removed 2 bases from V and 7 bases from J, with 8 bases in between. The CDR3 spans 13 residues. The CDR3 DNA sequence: TGTGCCAGCAGCTTACTAGCCAGCGGGGAGCTGTTTTTT. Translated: CASSLLASGELFF.

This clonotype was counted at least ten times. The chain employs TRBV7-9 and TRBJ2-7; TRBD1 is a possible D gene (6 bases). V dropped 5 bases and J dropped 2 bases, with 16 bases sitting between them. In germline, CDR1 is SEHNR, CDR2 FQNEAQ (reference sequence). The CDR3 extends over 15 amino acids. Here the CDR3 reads CASSITDSRTYEQYF. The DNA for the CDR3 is TGTGCCAGCAGCATTACGGACAGTCGGACCTACGAGCAGTACTTC.

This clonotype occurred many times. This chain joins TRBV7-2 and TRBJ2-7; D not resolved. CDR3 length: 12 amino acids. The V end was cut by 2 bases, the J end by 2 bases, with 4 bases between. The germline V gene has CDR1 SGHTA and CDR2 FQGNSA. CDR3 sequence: CASSLSTYEQYF. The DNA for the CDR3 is TGTGCCAGCAGCTTAAGCACCTACGAGCAGTACTTC.

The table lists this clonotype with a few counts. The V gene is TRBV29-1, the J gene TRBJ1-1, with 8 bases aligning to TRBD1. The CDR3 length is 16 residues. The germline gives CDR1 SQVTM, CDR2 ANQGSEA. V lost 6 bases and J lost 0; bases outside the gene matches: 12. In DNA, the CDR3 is TGCAGCGTGCGAGACAGGGGAAGGGGGATGAACACTGAAGCTTTCTTT. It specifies CSVRDRGRGMNTEAFF. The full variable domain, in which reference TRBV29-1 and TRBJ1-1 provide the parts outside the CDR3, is SAVISQKPSRDICQRGTSLTIQCQVDSQVTMMFWYRQQPGQSLTLIATANQGSEATYESGFVIDKFPISRPNLTFSTLTVSNMSPEDSSIYLCSVRDRGRGMNTEAFFGQGTRLTVV.

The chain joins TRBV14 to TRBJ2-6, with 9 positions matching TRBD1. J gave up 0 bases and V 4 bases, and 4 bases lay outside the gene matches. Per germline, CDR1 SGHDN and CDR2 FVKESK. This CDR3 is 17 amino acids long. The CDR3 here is CASSLQTGGSGANVLTF. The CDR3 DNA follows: TGTGCCAGCAGCCTGCAGACAGGGGGCTCTGGGGCCAACGTCCTGACTTTC.

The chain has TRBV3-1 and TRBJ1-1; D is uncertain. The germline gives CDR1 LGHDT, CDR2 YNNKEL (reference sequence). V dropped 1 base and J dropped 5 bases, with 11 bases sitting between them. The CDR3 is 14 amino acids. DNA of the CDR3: TGTGCCAGCAGCCAAGTAACCTTCGGAACTGAAGCTTTCTTT. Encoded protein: CASSQVTFGTEAFF.

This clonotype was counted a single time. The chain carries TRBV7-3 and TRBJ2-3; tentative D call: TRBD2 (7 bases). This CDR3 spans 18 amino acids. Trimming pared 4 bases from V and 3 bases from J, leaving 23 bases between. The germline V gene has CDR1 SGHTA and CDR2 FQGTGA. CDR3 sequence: CASSSIAGGGGFTDTQYF. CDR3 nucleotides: TGTGCCAGCAGCTCAATAGCTGGGGGAGGGGGTTTTACAGATACGCAGTATTTT.

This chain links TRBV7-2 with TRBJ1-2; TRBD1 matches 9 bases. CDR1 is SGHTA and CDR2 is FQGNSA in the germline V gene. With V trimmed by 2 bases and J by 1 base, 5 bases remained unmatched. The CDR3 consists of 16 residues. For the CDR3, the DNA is TGTGCCAGCAGCTTATCCGTGACAGGGGGTAACTATGGCTACACCTTC. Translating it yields CASSLSVTGGNYGYTF.

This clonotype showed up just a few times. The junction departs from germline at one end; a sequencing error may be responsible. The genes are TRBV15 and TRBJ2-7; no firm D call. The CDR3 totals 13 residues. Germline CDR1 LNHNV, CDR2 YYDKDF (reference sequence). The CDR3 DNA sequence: TGTGCCACCAGTAGAGTTGCCAGCTACGAGCAGTACTTC. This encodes CATSRVASYEQYF.

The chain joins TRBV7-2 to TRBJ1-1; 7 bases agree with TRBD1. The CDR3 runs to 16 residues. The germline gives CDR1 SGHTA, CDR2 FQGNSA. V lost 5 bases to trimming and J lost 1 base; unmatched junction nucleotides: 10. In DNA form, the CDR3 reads TGTGCCAGCAGCAGACAGGGTCAAGTGGGGAACACTGAAGCTTTCTTT. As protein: CASSRQGQVGNTEAFF.

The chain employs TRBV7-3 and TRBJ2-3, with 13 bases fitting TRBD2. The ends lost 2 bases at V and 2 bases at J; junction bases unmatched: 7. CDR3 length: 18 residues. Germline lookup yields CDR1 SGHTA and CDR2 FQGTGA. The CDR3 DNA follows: TGTGCCAGCAGCTTAGGGACTAGCGGGGCCCAAGACACAGATACGCAGTATTTT. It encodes CASSLGTSGAQDTDTQYF.

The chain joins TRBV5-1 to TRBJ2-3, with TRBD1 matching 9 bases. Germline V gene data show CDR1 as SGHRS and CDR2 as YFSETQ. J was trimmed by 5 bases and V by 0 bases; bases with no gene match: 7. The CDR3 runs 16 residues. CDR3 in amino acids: CASSLGSTGGGDTQYF. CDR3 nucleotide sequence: TGCGCCAGCAGCTTGGGATCTACAGGGGGCGGAGATACGCAGTATTTT. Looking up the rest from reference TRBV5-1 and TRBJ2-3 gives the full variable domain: KAGVTQTPRYLIKTRGQQVTLSCSPISGHRSVSWYQQTPGQGLQFLFEYFSETQRNKGNFPGRFSGRQFSNSRSEMNVSTLELGDSALYLCASSLGSTGGGDTQYFGPGTRLTVL.

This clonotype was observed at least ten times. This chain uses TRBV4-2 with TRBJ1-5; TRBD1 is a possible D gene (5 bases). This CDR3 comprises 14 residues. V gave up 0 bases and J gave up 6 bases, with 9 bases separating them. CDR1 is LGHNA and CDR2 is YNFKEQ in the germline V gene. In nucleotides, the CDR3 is TGTGCCAGCAGCCAAGATTGGGGGAGTCAGCCCCAGCATTTT. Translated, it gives CASSQDWGSQPQHF.

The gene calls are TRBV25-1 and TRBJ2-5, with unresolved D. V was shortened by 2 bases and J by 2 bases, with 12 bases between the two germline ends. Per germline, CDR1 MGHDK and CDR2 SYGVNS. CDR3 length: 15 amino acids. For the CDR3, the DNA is TGTGCCAGCAGTGAACATGGAACAGCACAAGAGACCCAGTACTTC. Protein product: CASSEHGTAQETQYF. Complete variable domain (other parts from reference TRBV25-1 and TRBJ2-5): EADIYQTPRYLVIGTGKKITLECSQTMGHDKMYWYQQDPGMELHLIHYSYGVNSTEKGDLSSESTVSRIRTEHFPLTLESARPSHTSQYLCASSEHGTAQETQYFGPGTRLLVL.

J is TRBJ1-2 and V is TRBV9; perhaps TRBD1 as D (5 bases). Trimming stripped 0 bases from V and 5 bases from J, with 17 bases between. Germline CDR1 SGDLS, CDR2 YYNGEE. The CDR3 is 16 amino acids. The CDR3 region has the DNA TGTGCCAGCAGCGTAGGGGGGACGGGAGTACGGTATGGCTACACCTTC. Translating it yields CASSVGGTGVRYGYTF.

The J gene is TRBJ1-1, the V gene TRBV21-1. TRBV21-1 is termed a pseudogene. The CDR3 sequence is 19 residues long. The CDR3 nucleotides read TGTGCCAGCAGCAAAGGATCAGGGAGGGTTATGCGATTGAACACTGAAGCTTTCTTT. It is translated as CASSKGSGRVMRLNTEAFF.

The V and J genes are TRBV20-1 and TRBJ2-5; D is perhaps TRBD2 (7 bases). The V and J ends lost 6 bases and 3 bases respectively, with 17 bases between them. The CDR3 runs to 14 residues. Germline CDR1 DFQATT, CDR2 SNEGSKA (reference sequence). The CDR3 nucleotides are TGCAGTGCCAACGGGGGGCTCGGGGAAGAGACCCAGTACTTC. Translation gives CSANGGLGEETQYF.